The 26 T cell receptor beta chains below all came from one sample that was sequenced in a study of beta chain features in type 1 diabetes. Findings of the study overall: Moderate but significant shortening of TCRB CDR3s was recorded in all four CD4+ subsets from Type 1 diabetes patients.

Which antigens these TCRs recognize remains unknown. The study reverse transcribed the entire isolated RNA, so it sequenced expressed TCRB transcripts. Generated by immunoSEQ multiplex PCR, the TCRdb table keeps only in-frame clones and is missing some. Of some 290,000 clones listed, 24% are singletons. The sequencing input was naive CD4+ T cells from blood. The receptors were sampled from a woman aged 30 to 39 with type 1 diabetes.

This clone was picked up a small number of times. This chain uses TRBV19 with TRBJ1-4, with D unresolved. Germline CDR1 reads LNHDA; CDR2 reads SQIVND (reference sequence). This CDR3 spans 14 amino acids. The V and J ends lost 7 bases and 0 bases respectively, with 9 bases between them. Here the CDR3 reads CASTMGATNEKLFF. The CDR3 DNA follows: TGTGCCAGTACGATGGGAGCAACTAATGAAAAACTGTTTTTT.

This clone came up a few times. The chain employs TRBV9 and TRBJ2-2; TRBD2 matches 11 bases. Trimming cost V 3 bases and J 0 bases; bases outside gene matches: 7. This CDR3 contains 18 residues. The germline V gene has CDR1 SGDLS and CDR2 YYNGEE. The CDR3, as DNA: TGTGCCAGCAGCGGTTTTACTAGCGGGAGTACGAACACCGGGGAGCTGTTTTTT. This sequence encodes CASSGFTSGSTNTGELFF.

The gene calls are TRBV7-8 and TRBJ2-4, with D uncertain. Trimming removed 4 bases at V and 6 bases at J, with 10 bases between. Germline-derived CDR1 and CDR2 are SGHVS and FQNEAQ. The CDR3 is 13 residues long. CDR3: CASSSGTLNIQYF. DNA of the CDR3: TGTGCCAGCAGCTCAGGAACGTTAAACATTCAGTACTTC.

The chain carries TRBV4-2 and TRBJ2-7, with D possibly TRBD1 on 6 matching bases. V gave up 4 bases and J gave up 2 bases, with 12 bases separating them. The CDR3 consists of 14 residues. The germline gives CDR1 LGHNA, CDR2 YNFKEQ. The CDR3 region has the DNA TGTGCCAGCAGCCCCCACAGGGCCGCCTACGAGCAGTACTTC. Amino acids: CASSPHRAAYEQYF.

DNA of the CDR3: TGTGCCAGCAACGAGGGGACAAGGCAGTTCTTC. Amino acid sequence: CASNEGTRQFF. The chain combines TRBV7-9 with TRBJ2-1, with D possibly being TRBD1 (6 bases). The CDR3 spans 11 residues. The germline CDR1 and CDR2 sequences are SEHNR and FQNEAQ (reference sequence). Trimming pared 7 bases from V and 12 bases from J, leaving 13 bases between. Together with reference TRBV7-9 and TRBJ2-1, the CDR3 gives the full variable domain: DTGVSQNPRHKITKRGQNVTFRCDPISEHNRLYWYRQTLGQGPEFLTYFQNEAQLEKSRLLSDRFSAERPKGSFSTLEIQRTEQGDSAMYLCASNEGTRQFFGPGTRLTVL.

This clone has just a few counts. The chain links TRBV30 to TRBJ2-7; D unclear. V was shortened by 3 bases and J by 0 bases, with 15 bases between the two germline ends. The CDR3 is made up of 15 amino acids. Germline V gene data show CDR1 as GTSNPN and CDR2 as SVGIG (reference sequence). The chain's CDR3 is CAWSAIDTSSYEQYF. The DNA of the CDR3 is TGTGCCTGGAGCGCCATTGACACGAGCTCCTACGAGCAGTACTTC.

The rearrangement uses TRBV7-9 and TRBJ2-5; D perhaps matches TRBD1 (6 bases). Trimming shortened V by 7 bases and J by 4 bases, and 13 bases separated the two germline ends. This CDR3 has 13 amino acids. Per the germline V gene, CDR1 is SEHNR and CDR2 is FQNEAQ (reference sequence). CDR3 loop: CASTRGAPETQYF. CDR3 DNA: TGTGCCAGCACCAGGGGCGCGCCAGAGACCCAGTACTTC.

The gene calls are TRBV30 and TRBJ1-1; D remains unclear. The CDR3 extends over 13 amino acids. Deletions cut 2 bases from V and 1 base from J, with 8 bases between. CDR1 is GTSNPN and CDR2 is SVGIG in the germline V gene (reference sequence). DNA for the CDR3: TGTGCCTGGAGTTGGGCAGGGAACACTGAAGCTTTCTTT. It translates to CAWSWAGNTEAFF.

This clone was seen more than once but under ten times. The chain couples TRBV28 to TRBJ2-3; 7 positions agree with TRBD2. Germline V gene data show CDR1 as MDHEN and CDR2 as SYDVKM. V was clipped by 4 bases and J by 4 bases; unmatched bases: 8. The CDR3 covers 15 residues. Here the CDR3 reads CASSSPGLVADTQYF. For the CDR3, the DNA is TGTGCCAGCAGTTCACCTGGACTAGTGGCAGATACGCAGTATTTT.

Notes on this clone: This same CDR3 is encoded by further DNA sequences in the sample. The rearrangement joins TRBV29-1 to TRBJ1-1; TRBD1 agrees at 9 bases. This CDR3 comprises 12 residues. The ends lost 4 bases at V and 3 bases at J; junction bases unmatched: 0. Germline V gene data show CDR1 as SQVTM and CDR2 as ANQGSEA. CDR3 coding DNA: TGCAGCGTTGGGGACAGGGACACTGAAGCTTTCTTT. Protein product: CSVGDRDTEAFF.

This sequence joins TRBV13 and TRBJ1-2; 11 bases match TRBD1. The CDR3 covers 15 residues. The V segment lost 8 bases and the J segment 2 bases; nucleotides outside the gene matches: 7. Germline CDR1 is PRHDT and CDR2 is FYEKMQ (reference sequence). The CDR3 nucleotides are TGTGCCAGCGCCCGGGACAGGGGGGCAAACTATGGCTACACCTTC. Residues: CASARDRGANYGYTF.

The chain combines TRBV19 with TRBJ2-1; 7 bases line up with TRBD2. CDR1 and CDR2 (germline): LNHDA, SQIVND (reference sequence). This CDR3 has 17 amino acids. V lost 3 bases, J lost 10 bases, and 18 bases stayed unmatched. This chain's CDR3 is CASSMGAQRDMSGEQFF. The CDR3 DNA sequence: TGTGCCAGTAGTATGGGTGCCCAGCGGGATATGAGCGGGGAGCAGTTCTTC.

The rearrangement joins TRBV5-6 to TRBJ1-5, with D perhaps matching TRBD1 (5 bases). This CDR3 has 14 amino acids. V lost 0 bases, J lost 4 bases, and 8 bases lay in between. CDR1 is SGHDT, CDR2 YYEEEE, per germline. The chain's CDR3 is CASSLGQQNQPQHF. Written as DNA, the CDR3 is TGTGCCAGCAGCTTGGGACAGCAAAATCAGCCCCAGCATTTT.

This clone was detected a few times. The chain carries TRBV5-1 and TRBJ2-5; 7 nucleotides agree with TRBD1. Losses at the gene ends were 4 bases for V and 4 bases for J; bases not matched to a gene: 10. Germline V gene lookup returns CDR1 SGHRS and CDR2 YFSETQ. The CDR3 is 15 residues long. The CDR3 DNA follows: TGCGCCAGCAGCCGTGGGACAGTGTCTGGAGAGACCCAGTACTTC. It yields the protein CASSRGTVSGETQYF.

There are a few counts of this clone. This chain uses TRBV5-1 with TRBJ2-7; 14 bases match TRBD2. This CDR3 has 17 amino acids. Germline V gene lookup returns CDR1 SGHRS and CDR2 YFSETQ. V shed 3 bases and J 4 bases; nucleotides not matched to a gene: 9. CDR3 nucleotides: TGCGCCAGCAGCTCGGGACTCGGGACTAGCGGGAGATACGAGCAGTACTTC. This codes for CASSSGLGTSGRYEQYF.

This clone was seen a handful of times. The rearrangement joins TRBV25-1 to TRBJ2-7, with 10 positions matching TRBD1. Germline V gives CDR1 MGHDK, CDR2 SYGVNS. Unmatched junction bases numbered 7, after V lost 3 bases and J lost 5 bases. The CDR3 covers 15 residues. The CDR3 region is CASSDATGQGDEQYF. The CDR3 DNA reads TGTGCCAGCAGTGACGCCACTGGACAGGGGGACGAGCAGTACTTC.

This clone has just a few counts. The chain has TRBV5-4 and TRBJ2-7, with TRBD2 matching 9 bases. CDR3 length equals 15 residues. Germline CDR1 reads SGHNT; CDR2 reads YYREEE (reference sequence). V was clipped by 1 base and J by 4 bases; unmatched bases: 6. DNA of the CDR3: TGTGCCAGCAGCTTGACTTCAGCGGGAGGTTACGAGCAGTACTTC. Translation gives CASSLTSAGGYEQYF.

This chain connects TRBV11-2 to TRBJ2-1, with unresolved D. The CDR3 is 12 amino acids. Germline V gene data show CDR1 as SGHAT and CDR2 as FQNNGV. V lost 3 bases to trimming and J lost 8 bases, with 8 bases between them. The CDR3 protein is CASSFYSDEQFF. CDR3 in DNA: TGTGCCAGCAGCTTTTATTCAGATGAGCAGTTCTTC.

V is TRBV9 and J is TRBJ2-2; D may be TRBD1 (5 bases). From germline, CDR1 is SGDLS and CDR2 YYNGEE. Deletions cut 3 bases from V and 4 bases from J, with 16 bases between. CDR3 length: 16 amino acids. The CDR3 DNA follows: TGTGCCAGCAGCGCCCGCAGGGTGTCGGTCACCGGGGAGCTGTTTTTT. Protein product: CASSARRVSVTGELFF.

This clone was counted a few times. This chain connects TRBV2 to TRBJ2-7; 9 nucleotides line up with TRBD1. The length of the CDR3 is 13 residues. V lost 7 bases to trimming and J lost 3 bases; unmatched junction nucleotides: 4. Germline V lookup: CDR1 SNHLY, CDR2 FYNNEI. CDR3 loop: CASKRDRDYEQYF. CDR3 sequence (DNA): TGTGCCAGCAAGAGGGACAGGGACTACGAGCAGTACTTC.

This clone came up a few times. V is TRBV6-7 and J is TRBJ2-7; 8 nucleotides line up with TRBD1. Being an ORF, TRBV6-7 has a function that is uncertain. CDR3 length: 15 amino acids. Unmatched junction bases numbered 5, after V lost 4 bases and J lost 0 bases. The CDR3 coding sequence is TGTGCCAGCAGTTCCCGGGACAGGCGCTCCTACGAGCAGTACTTC. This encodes CASSSRDRRSYEQYF.

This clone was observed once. CDR3 DNA sequence: TGTGCCAGCAGCGTAGTGGGGGGGGCGCTCGATACGCAGTATTTT. Its translation is CASSVVGGALDTQYF. The chain recombines TRBV9 with TRBJ2-3; a weak D match, TRBD2 (7 bases). V lost 0 bases and J lost 6, with 14 bases in between. The CDR3 has 15 amino acids. CDR1 and CDR2 (germline): SGDLS, YYNGEE.

The CDR3 bases are TGTGCCAGCAGCCCACTACCCAGGGAAGAGACCCAGTACTTC. Protein sequence: CASSPLPREETQYF. The chain carries TRBV5-6 and TRBJ2-5; D might be TRBD1 (5 bases). The CDR3 consists of 14 residues. V shed 4 bases and J shed 3 bases, with 13 bases lying between them. CDR1 is SGHDT, CDR2 YYEEEE, per germline.

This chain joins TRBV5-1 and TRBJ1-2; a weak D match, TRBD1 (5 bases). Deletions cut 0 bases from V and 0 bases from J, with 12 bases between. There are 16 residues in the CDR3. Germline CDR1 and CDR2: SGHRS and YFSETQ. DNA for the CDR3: TGCGCCAGCAGCTTGGGATCCCAGGGCGCTAACTATGGCTACACCTTC. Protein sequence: CASSLGSQGANYGYTF.

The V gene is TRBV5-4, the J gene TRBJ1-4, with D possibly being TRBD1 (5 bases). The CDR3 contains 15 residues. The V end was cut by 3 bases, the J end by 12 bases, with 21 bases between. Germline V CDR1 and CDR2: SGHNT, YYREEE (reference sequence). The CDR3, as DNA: TGTGCCAGCAGCTCTGGTGACAGACCGTTTGCGGAACTGTTTTTT. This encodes CASSSGDRPFAELFF.

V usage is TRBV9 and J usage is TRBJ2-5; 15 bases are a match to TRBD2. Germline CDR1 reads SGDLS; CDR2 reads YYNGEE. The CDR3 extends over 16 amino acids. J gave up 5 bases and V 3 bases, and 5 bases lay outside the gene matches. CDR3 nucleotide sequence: TGTGCCAGCAGCGATGGACTAGCGGGAGGGGGGGAGACCCAGTACTTC. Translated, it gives CASSDGLAGGGETQYF.